These T cell receptor beta chains were read from a single sample in a study of blood T cells in healthy people across ages. TCRdb processed the 5' RACE reads anew with MiXCR; each CDR3 protein has one entry. Among 500,000 to 600,000 distinct CDR3 sequences listed, 25% to 30% were seen once. Sequenced: blood. Receptors originate from a woman between 65 and 79 years old in good health. Both conserved end residues are part of each CDR3. A D gene is named only where the DNA matches it firmly.

d_gene: .
v_gene: TRBV7-2
j_gene: TRBJ1-2
CDR3aa: CASSRSMEGGWTYTF

d_gene: TRBD2
v_gene: TRBV6-6
j_gene: TRBJ2-3
CDR3aa: CASSYPGGQGGDTQYF

d_gene: TRBD2
v_gene: TRBV12-3/TRBV12-4
j_gene: TRBJ2-1
CDR3aa: CASSLTSGGVNEQFF

d_gene: .
v_gene: TRBV4-2
j_gene: TRBJ1-1
CDR3aa: CASSQVQGDTEAFF

d_gene: TRBD2
v_gene: TRBV4-1
j_gene: TRBJ2-1
CDR3aa: CASMPGLAGGLRIHEQFF

d_gene: .
v_gene: TRBV11-3
j_gene: TRBJ2-1
CDR3aa: CASSPRGAGTYNEQFF

d_gene: .
v_gene: TRBV29-1
j_gene: TRBJ2-1
CDR3aa: CSVHIAVNEQFF

d_gene: .
v_gene: TRBV3-1
j_gene: TRBJ2-7
CDR3aa: CASSQVPNYEQYF

d_gene: .
v_gene: TRBV10-3
j_gene: TRBJ1-1
CDR3aa: CAISEEGDTEAFF

d_gene: .
v_gene: TRBV20-1
j_gene: TRBJ2-3
CDR3aa: CSAGSTDTQYF

d_gene: .
v_gene: TRBV24-1
j_gene: TRBJ2-1
CDR3aa: CATSDPGLDNEQFF

d_gene: TRBD1
v_gene: TRBV7-9
j_gene: TRBJ1-3
CDR3aa: CASSPQGVGNTIYF

d_gene: .
v_gene: TRBV13
j_gene: TRBJ2-7
CDR3aa: CASGFNRF

d_gene: .
v_gene: TRBV5-6
j_gene: TRBJ2-1
CDR3aa: CASSLALRANEQFF

d_gene: TRBD1
v_gene: TRBV4-3
j_gene: TRBJ2-7
CDR3aa: CASSQDWDRGRNEQYF

d_gene: TRBD1
v_gene: TRBV20-1
j_gene: TRBJ1-1
CDR3aa: CSALTGTGETEAFF

d_gene: .
v_gene: TRBV7-9
j_gene: TRBJ2-2
CDR3aa: CATRRGLANTGELFF

d_gene: TRBD2
v_gene: TRBV29-1
j_gene: TRBJ2-1
CDR3aa: CSGTGLVSYNEQFF

d_gene: TRBD2
v_gene: TRBV4-1
j_gene: TRBJ2-1
CDR3aa: CARELSGETYNEQFF

d_gene: TRBD2
v_gene: TRBV5-1
j_gene: .
CDR3aa: CASSTPGGVYNEQFF

d_gene: .
v_gene: TRBV18
j_gene: TRBJ2-4
CDR3aa: CASSPARTSNIQYF

d_gene: TRBD1
v_gene: TRBV28
j_gene: TRBJ2-1
CDR3aa: CASSKTGTVYNEQFF

d_gene: .
v_gene: TRBV4-3
j_gene: TRBJ2-6
CDR3aa: CASSQDSRGAGANVLTF

d_gene: .
v_gene: TRBV20-1
j_gene: TRBJ2-1
CDR3aa: CSARFGTLYNEQFF

d_gene: TRBD2
v_gene: TRBV7-2
j_gene: TRBJ2-3
CDR3aa: CAGGGAASTDTQYF

d_gene: .
v_gene: TRBV5-1
j_gene: TRBJ1-4
CDR3aa: CASSEIGGGNEKLFF

d_gene: TRBD1
v_gene: TRBV15
j_gene: TRBJ1-2
CDR3aa: CATSSWAGGYGYTF

d_gene: .
v_gene: TRBV12-3/TRBV12-4
j_gene: TRBJ2-5
CDR3aa: CASSSEGFRVETQYF